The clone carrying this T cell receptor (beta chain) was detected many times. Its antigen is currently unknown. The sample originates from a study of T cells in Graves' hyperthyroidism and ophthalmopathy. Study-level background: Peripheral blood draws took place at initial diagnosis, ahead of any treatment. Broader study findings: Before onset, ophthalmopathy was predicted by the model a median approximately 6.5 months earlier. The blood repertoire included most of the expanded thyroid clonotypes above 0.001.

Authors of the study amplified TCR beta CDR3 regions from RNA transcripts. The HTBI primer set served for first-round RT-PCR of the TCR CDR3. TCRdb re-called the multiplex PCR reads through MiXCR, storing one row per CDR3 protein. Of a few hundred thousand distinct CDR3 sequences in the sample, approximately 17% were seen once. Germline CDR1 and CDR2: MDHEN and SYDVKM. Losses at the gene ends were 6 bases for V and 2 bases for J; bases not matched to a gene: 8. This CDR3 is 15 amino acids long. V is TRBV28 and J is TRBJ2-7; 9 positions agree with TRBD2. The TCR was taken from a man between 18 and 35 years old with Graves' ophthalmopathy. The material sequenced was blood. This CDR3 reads CASSLIAGATYEQYF. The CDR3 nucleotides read TGTGCCAGCAGCCTCATAGCGGGGGCCACCTACGAGCAGTACTTC.